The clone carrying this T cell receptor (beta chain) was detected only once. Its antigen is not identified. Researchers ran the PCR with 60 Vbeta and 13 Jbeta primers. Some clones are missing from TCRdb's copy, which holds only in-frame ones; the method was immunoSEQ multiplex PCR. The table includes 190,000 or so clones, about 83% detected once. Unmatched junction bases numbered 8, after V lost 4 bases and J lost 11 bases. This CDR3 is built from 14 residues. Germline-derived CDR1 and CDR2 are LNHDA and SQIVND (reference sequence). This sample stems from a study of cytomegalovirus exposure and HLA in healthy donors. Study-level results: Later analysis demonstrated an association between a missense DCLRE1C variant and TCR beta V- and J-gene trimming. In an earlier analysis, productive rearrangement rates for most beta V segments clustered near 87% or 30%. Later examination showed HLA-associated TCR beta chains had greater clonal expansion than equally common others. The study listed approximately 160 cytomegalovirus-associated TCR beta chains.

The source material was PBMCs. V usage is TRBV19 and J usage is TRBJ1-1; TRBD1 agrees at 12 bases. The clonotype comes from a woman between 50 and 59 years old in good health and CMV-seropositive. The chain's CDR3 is CASSTARGQGAAFF. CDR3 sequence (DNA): TGTGCCAGTAGTACCGCCCGGGGACAGGGGGCGGCTTTCTTT.